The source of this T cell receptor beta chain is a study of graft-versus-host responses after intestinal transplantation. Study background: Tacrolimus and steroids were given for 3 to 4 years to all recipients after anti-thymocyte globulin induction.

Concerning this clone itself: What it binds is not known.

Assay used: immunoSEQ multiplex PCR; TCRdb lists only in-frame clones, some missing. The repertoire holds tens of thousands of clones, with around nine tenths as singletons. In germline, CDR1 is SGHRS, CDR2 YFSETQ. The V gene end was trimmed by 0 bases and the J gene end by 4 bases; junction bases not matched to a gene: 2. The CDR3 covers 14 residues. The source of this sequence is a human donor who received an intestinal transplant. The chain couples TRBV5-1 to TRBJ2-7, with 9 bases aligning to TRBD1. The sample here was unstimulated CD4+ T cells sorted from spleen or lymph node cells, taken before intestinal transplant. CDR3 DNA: TGCGCCAGCAGCTTGGGACAGGGGGTATACGAGCAGTACTTC. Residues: CASSLGQGVYEQYF.